This T cell receptor (beta chain) was identified during a study of T-cell memory formation after mild COVID-19. The V end was cut by 0 bases, the J end by 2 bases, with 7 bases between. Germline-derived CDR1 and CDR2 are SGHRS and YFSETQ. This CDR3 has 14 residues. TCRdb redid the calling of the 5' RACE reads with MiXCR, one entry per CDR3 protein. The repertoire holds 550,000 to 600,000 distinct CDR3 sequences, 20% to 25% seen once, with approximately 8% in the top ten. The gene calls are TRBV5-1 and TRBJ2-3; D remains ambiguous. Material: PBMCs or a T cell subset sorted from them (not recorded which). The source is an adult woman who had mild COVID-19 (a few samples of this study predate the infection). Cell type and time point are not known. The chain's CDR3 is CASSLVQATDTQYF. The CDR3 DNA follows: TGCGCCAGCAGCTTGGTCCAGGCCACAGATACGCAGTATTTT.